Presented here are 7 T cell receptor beta chains from one specimen sequenced in a study of CD4 and CD8 cells across lung adenocarcinoma regions. TCRdb passed the PCR reads through MiXCR, listing each CDR3 protein once. Of some 11,000 distinct CDR3 sequences listed, roughly three fifths are singletons. The sequencing sample was made of CD8+ T cells from the margin of a lung tumor. The receptors here all came from a male donor with lung adenocarcinoma. The CD4 and CD8 labels of this study may be unreliable.

This chain joins TRBV7-2 and TRBJ1-2; D might be TRBD1 (6 bases). This CDR3 spans 14 amino acids. In germline, CDR1 is SGHTA, CDR2 FQGNSA. The V gene lost 4 bases and the J gene lost 7 bases, with 16 bases spanning the gap. The CDR3 coding sequence is TGTGCCAGCAGCTCCTTCGGAGGGGGGGCTGGCTACACCTTC. Translating gives CASSSFGGGAGYTF.

This clonotype was counted ten times or more. J is TRBJ2-1 and V is TRBV6-5, with D perhaps matching TRBD2 (6 bases). The germline V and J ends were trimmed by 1 base and 9 bases, with 19 bases remaining between them. In germline, CDR1 is MNHEY, CDR2 SVGAGI. The CDR3 has 16 residues. CDR3 bases: TGTGCCAGCAGTTACTTTGCGGTGGGACTGGTTCGTGAGCAGTTCTTC. Its protein product is CASSYFAVGLVREQFF.

V and J are TRBV25-1 and TRBJ2-1; the match to TRBD1 covers 12 bases. The J segment lost 10 bases and the V segment lost 2 bases, leaving 9 bases of the junction unmatched. Germline V gene lookup returns CDR1 MGHDK and CDR2 SYGVNS. The CDR3 is 16 amino acids. DNA of the CDR3: TGTGCCAGCAGTGAAAGGTGGGGGACAGGGGGCGGCGAGCAGTTCTTC. Translation gives CASSERWGTGGGEQFF.

Comment on this clonotype: At one of its ends the junction is not consistent with the germline gene, which may arise from a read error. The CDR3 loop is CSARGGVSLNTQFF. In nucleotides, the CDR3 is TGCAGTGCTAGGGGTGGTGTGAGTCTAAATACGCAGTTCTTT. The chain combines TRBV20-1 with TRBJ2-1; unclear D gene. The CDR3 is 14 residues long. Germline CDR1 and CDR2: DFQATT and SNEGSKA (reference sequence).

The chain has TRBV6-1 and TRBJ2-2; 8 positions match TRBD2. The CDR3 is 15 amino acids. Per the germline V gene, CDR1 is MNHNS and CDR2 is SASEGT. The J segment lost 3 bases and the V segment lost 7 bases, leaving 7 bases of the junction unmatched. CDR3 amino acids: CASKKTGGDTGELFF. CDR3 sequence (DNA): TGTGCCAGCAAAAAGACGGGGGGGGACACCGGGGAGCTGTTTTTT.

V is TRBV6-1 and J is TRBJ2-1; 8 nucleotides line up with TRBD2. This CDR3 has 17 amino acids. V shed 1 base and J 9 bases; nucleotides not matched to a gene: 14. Germline V lookup: CDR1 MNHNS, CDR2 SASEGT. Written as DNA, the CDR3 is TGTGCCAGCAGTGAAGAACAAGGCTGGACTAGCAGAGGTGAGCAGTTCTTC. Protein: CASSEEQGWTSRGEQFF.

This clonotype came up a few times. The V and J genes are TRBV6-1 and TRBJ2-1; tentatively, D is TRBD1 (6 bases). Trimming pared 4 bases from V and 10 bases from J, leaving 23 bases between. The CDR3 extends over 16 amino acids. CDR1 and CDR2 from the germline V gene are MNHNS and SASEGT. The CDR3 is CASSGGRGTGLGEQFF. The CDR3 coding sequence is TGTGCCAGCAGTGGGGGTAGGGGGACCGGGTTGGGGGAGCAGTTCTTC.